One and the same sample provided the 23 T cell receptor beta chains below, sequenced in a study of blood T cell repertoires in COVID-19. Here immunoSEQ multiplex PCR was the method, and the copy in TCRdb shows in-frame clones only, minus some. The sample includes hundreds of thousands of clones, approximately 88% of them seen just once. The sequenced sample consisted of PBMCs or T cells enriched from blood (not recorded which). These receptors were obtained from a woman in her forties who had recovered from COVID-19.

The gene calls are TRBV7-9 and TRBJ2-5; 10 nucleotides agree with TRBD1. Trimming cost V 5 bases and J 6 bases; bases outside gene matches: 12. Germline CDR1 reads SEHNR; CDR2 reads FQNEAQ (reference sequence). The CDR3 is 16 amino acids. Here the CDR3 reads CASSPPTGGGLQTQYF. The CDR3 DNA follows: TGTGCCAGCAGCCCCCCGACAGGGGGCGGTTTGCAGACCCAGTACTTC.

This clone was seen just once. The V and J genes are TRBV7-9 and TRBJ1-4; 9 bases are shared with TRBD1. Germline V lookup: CDR1 SEHNR, CDR2 FQNEAQ (reference sequence). Unmatched junction bases numbered 7, after V lost 5 bases and J lost 9 bases. This CDR3 has 14 amino acids. The CDR3: CASSLQQGAKKLFF. The CDR3 coding sequence is TGTGCCAGCAGCCTTCAACAGGGGGCGAAAAAACTGTTTTTT.

The chain couples TRBV6-2 or TRBV6-3 to TRBJ2-7; a weak D match, TRBD1 (5 bases). The CDR3 totals 15 residues. V gave up 5 bases and J gave up 3 bases, with 17 bases separating them. Germline V gene lookup returns CDR1 MNHEY and CDR2 SVGEGT. The CDR3 sequence is CASSNPRTSHYEQYF. The CDR3 DNA reads TGTGCCAGCAGTAACCCTCGGACATCCCACTACGAGCAGTACTTC.

This clone was counted a single time. This sample includes further DNA sequences coding for the same CDR3. This chain connects TRBV7-9 to TRBJ2-7; D perhaps matches TRBD1 (6 bases). The CDR3 is 12 amino acids. Trimming removed 5 bases from V and 4 bases from J, with 9 bases in between. Germline assignment: CDR1 SEHNR and CDR2 FQNEAQ (reference sequence). CDR3: CASSTQGYEQYF. The CDR3 DNA follows: TGTGCCAGCAGCACGCAGGGGTACGAGCAGTACTTC.

The chain employs TRBV20-1 and TRBJ2-7, with D possibly being TRBD1 or TRBD2 (6 bases each). This CDR3 has 14 amino acids. Trimming stripped 3 bases from V and 4 bases from J, with 16 bases between. CDR1 and CDR2 from the germline V gene are DFQATT and SNEGSKA (reference sequence). The CDR3 loop is CSASEGGWTYEQYF. CDR3 nucleotides: TGCAGTGCTAGTGAGGGGGGTTGGACGTACGAGCAGTACTTC.

With respect to this clone: Compared with germline, one end of the junction differs, possibly owing to a read error. The chain is built from TRBV4-3 and TRBJ1-2, with unresolved D. Germline CDR1 reads LGHNA; CDR2 reads YSLEER. This CDR3 contains 17 residues. Here the CDR3 DNA reads TGCGCCAGCAACCAAATGGCGGGCGGCGAGCCCCTCGGGGGCTACACCTTC. It codes for CASNQMAGGEPLGGYTF.

This clone was recorded a few times. The chain carries TRBV2 and TRBJ2-1; tentatively, D is TRBD2 (5 bases). CDR3 size: 15 residues. Per germline, CDR1 SNHLY and CDR2 FYNNEI. Trimming removed 8 bases from V and 0 bases from J, with 14 bases in between. The CDR3: CASVVAGSSYNEQFF. The CDR3 nucleotides are TGTGCCAGCGTGGTTGCTGGGAGCTCCTACAATGAGCAGTTCTTC.

The chain employs TRBV19 and TRBJ1-1, with D possibly matching TRBD1 (6 bases). Germline values: CDR1 LNHDA, CDR2 SQIVND (reference sequence). The CDR3 has 15 amino acids. V gave up 1 base and J gave up 1 base, with 10 bases separating them. The CDR3 loop reads CASSIVGGENTEAFF. CDR3 nucleotide sequence: TGTGCCAGTAGTATAGTAGGGGGGGAGAACACTGAAGCTTTCTTT.

This clone occurred once. V is TRBV3-1 (or the pseudogene TRBV3-2) and J is TRBJ2-5; D is undetermined. Trimming cost V 7 bases and J 7 bases, with 4 bases left between them. Per germline, CDR1 LGHDT and CDR2 YNNKEL (reference sequence). CDR3 length equals 9 residues. The CDR3, as DNA: TGTGCCAGCACCAGGACCCAGTACTTC. It yields the protein CASTRTQYF.

The rearrangement links TRBV5-4 to TRBJ2-5; 9 bases map to TRBD2. Germline assignment: CDR1 SGHNT and CDR2 YYREEE (reference sequence). V trimming: 3 bases; J trimming: 5 bases; junction bases outside the gene matches: 8. The length of the CDR3 is 15 residues. The DNA of the CDR3 is TGTGCCAGCAGCTATCCGGGACTAGCTCTGGAGACCCAGTACTTC. Translated: CASSYPGLALETQYF. The entire variable domain, with the rest obtained from reference TRBV5-4 and TRBJ2-5, is as follows: ETGVTQSPTHLIKTRGQQVTLRCSSQSGHNTVSWYQQALGQGPQFIFQYYREEENGRGNFPPRFSGLQFPNYSSELNVNALELDDSALYLCASSYPGLALETQYFGPGTRLLVL.

This chain connects TRBV18 to TRBJ2-2; no firm D call. CDR1 is KGHSH, CDR2 LQKENI, per germline. V gave up 0 bases and J gave up 4 bases, with 12 bases separating them. This CDR3 has 16 amino acids. Here the CDR3 reads CASSPPVVPVTGELFF. In DNA, the CDR3 is TGTGCCAGCTCACCACCGGTAGTGCCGGTCACCGGGGAGCTGTTTTTT.

This clone came up a few times. This chain links TRBV6-5 with TRBJ2-7; maybe TRBD1 (6 bases). The germline V gene has CDR1 MNHEY and CDR2 SVGAGI. V was cut by 5 bases and J by 2 bases, with 13 bases left in between. The CDR3 contains 14 residues. The CDR3 sequence: CASSPLGGAYEQYF. The CDR3, as DNA: TGTGCCAGCAGTCCTCTTGGGGGCGCCTACGAGCAGTACTTC.

V gene TRBV7-8 combines with J gene TRBJ2-2; possible D gene TRBD1, 5 bases. Trimming took 3 bases from V and 1 from J, leaving 12 bases between them. CDR1 and CDR2 (germline): SGHVS, FQNEAQ. The CDR3 has 16 residues. CDR3 bases: TGTGCCAGCAGCTTCCCACAGGACATGAACACCGGGGAGCTGTTTTTT. Its translation: CASSFPQDMNTGELFF.

The gene calls are TRBV6-5 and TRBJ1-5, with D possibly being TRBD1 (5 bases). The ends were cut back, 8 bases at V and 5 bases at J, with 13 bases in the middle. The CDR3 loop spans 13 amino acids. Germline-derived CDR1 and CDR2 are MNHEY and SVGAGI. The CDR3: CASGGRADQPQHF. The CDR3 DNA reads as TGTGCCAGCGGGGGGAGAGCCGATCAGCCCCAGCATTTT.

V is TRBV4-2 and J is TRBJ2-2; a possible D gene is TRBD2 (5 bases). The CDR3 is 16 residues long. V lost 4 bases to trimming and J lost 6 bases, with 18 bases between them. Germline V gives CDR1 LGHNA, CDR2 YNFKEQ. The CDR3 protein is CASSLGERDGAGELFF. CDR3 DNA sequence: TGTGCCAGCAGCCTCGGGGAAAGGGATGGAGCCGGGGAGCTGTTTTTT.

This chain connects TRBV2 to TRBJ2-3; D possibly corresponds to TRBD2 (6 bases). In germline, CDR1 is SNHLY, CDR2 FYNNEI. CDR3 size: 17 residues. Trimming took 6 bases from V and 3 from J, leaving 22 bases between them. CDR3 protein: CASRDWQTTGETDTQYF. In DNA form, the CDR3 reads TGTGCCAGCAGAGACTGGCAGACTACGGGAGAGACAGATACGCAGTATTTT.

CDR3 nucleotides: TGTGCCAGCAAAGGGACTAGCCTTTTACAAGATACGCAGTATTTT. Its translation is CASKGTSLLQDTQYF. The chain combines TRBV2 with TRBJ2-3; 9 nucleotides match TRBD2. The length of the CDR3 is 15 residues. V was pared by 7 bases and J by 5 bases, with 10 bases of the junction left unmatched. Germline V gene lookup returns CDR1 SNHLY and CDR2 FYNNEI.

The chain employs TRBV4-3 and TRBJ2-7; perhaps TRBD1 as D (5 bases). The V gene's germline CDR1 is LGHNA and CDR2 YSLEER. The V end lost 0 bases, the J end lost 6 bases, and 9 bases lay between the germline ends. CDR3 length: 13 amino acids. Here the CDR3 DNA reads TGCGCCAGCAGCCAAGATAGGGGTCTCGAGCAGTACTTC. Translating gives CASSQDRGLEQYF.

This chain uses TRBV19 with TRBJ1-2, with 8 positions matching TRBD1. V shed 5 bases and J 7 bases; nucleotides not matched to a gene: 6. The CDR3 is 13 residues long. Germline values: CDR1 LNHDA, CDR2 SQIVND (reference sequence). As DNA, the CDR3 is TGTGCCAGTAGTCCCCTGACAGGGGTTGGCTACACCTTC. Translation gives CASSPLTGVGYTF.

The genes are TRBV5-1 and TRBJ1-5; D gene uncertain. Trimming pared 0 bases from V and 4 bases from J, leaving 14 bases between. Germline V lookup: CDR1 SGHRS, CDR2 YFSETQ. The CDR3 has 16 residues. The CDR3 coding sequence is TGCGCCAGCAGCTTGGACTCCCTTGGGCTTAATCAGCCCCAGCATTTT. It encodes CASSLDSLGLNQPQHF.

A few counts support this clone. V usage is TRBV11-3 and J usage is TRBJ2-1, with 11 bases lining up with TRBD2. This CDR3 comprises 17 residues. CDR1 is SGHNT and CDR2 is YENEEA in the germline V gene. V shed 2 bases and J 5 bases; nucleotides not matched to a gene: 8. The CDR3 region has the DNA TGTGCCAGCAGCTTACGGTCTAGCGGGGGGATTCACAATGAGCAGTTCTTC. Translating it yields CASSLRSSGGIHNEQFF.

V gene TRBV4-1 combines with J gene TRBJ1-1; 7 nucleotides agree with TRBD1. In germline, CDR1 is MGHRA, CDR2 YSYEKL. The CDR3 extends over 15 amino acids. With V trimmed by 4 bases and J by 8 bases, 13 bases remained unmatched. CDR3 region: CASSRATGSWQEAFF. CDR3 in DNA: TGCGCCAGCAGCCGCGCGACAGGGTCATGGCAGGAAGCTTTCTTT.

This rearrangement joins TRBV29-1 to TRBJ2-1; D not resolved. Germline V gives CDR1 SQVTM, CDR2 ANQGSEA. The CDR3 sequence is 13 residues long. Trimming stripped 2 bases from V and 4 bases from J, with 9 bases between. The CDR3 sequence is CSVERSFYNEQFF. The CDR3 DNA reads as TGCAGCGTTGAACGAAGCTTTTACAATGAGCAGTTCTTC.